These 14 T cell receptor beta chains came from one sample sequenced in a study of immune characterization of retroperitoneal liposarcoma. MiXCR, run by TCRdb on the PCR reads, gives a single entry per CDR3 protein. The profile shows 9,500 or so distinct CDR3 sequences, 28% of them singletons. Sequenced: tumor tissue. These TCRs come from a male donor with retroperitoneal liposarcoma.

The chain couples TRBV7-9 to TRBJ2-1, with D maybe TRBD2 (6 bases). Germline-derived CDR1 and CDR2 are SEHNR and FQNEAQ (reference sequence). The CDR3 runs to 15 residues. With 3 bases removed from V and 10 bases from J, the gap between germline ends came to 19 bases. The CDR3 loop reads CASSLSGTGLYEQFF. CDR3 DNA sequence: TGTGCCAGCAGCTTGTCCGGGACGGGACTTTACGAGCAGTTCTTC.

The chain joins TRBV12-5 to TRBJ2-1; 10 bases agree with TRBD2. The CDR3 covers 16 residues. The ends lost 5 bases at V and 6 bases at J; junction bases unmatched: 10. The germline gives CDR1 LGHNT, CDR2 FRNRAP. Here the CDR3 DNA reads TGTGCTAGTGGTGTGGGGGGTAGCGGGAGGATCAATGAGCAGTTCTTC. Translated, it gives CASGVGGSGRINEQFF.

This rearrangement joins TRBV12-3 or TRBV12-4 to TRBJ1-2, with a tentative D call TRBD1 (5 bases). The germline V and J ends were trimmed by 6 bases and 2 bases, with 19 bases remaining between them. The CDR3 runs to 16 residues. For the CDR3, the DNA is TGTGCCAGCAGGGGGACGATAGGACGTGAAAACTATGGCTACACCTTC. It encodes CASRGTIGRENYGYTF.

Regarding this clonotype: This may stem from a read error, because a much larger clone lies one nucleotide away. The chain uses TRBV12-3 or TRBV12-4 and TRBJ2-5, with TRBD2 identical over 7 bases. CDR3 length: 15 residues. The CDR3 is CVSRAGLQIYNEQYF. The CDR3 nucleotides are TGTGTCAGCAGAGCGGGACTACAAATCTACAATGAGCAGTACTTC.

The rearrangement links TRBV4-1 to TRBJ1-1; 7 nucleotides match TRBD1. CDR1 MGHRA and CDR2 YSYEKL come from the germline V gene. This CDR3 comprises 16 residues. J was trimmed by 4 bases and V by 1 base; bases with no gene match: 9. DNA of the CDR3: TGCGCCAGCAGCCAAGCCTGGAGGGGGCTCCCCACTGAAGCTTTCTTT. Amino acid sequence: CASSQAWRGLPTEAFF.

Written as DNA, the CDR3 is TGTGCCAGCAGCTCCCGACACTTAGGGCCCACCGGGGAGCTGTTTTTT. Translation gives CASSSRHLGPTGELFF. This chain joins TRBV11-2 and TRBJ2-2; no definite D call. V dropped 4 bases and J dropped 4 bases, with 16 bases sitting between them. This CDR3 has 16 amino acids. From germline, CDR1 is SGHAT and CDR2 FQNNGV. The variable domain in full, with the rest retrieved from reference TRBV11-2 and TRBJ2-2, is EAGVAQSPRYKIIEKRQSVAFWCNPISGHATLYWYQQILGQGPKLLIQFQNNGVVDDSQLPKDRFSAERLKGVDSTLKIQPAKLEDSAVYLCASSSRHLGPTGELFFGEGSRLTVL.

As to this clonotype: One end of the junction varies from germline; a read error may be responsible. V is TRBV7-2 and J is TRBJ2-3; TRBD1 aligns across 7 bases. CDR3 length: 14 residues. Germline loops: CDR1 SGHTA, CDR2 FQGNSA. For the CDR3, the DNA is TGTGCCAGCACCTTAGACAGGGATAGCACACGTCTGTATTTT. It codes for CASTLDRDSTRLYF.

The chain couples TRBV18 to TRBJ2-1, with D possibly being TRBD1 (5 bases). The J call may not be correct, given that the DNA end is closer to TRBJ2-5. This CDR3 spans 16 amino acids. CDR1 and CDR2 from the germline V gene are KGHSH and LQKENI. CDR3 sequence (DNA): TGTGCCAGCTCACCAGAGCTTTTGACAGAGCAAGAGACCCAGTACTTC. Residues: CASSPELLTEQETQYF.

Ten or more counts support this clonotype. The chain couples TRBV6-1 to TRBJ2-3; a weak D match, TRBD1 (6 bases). This CDR3 is built from 13 residues. Trimming took 3 bases from V and 5 from J, leaving 9 bases between them. Germline V gene sequence: CDR1 MNHNS, CDR2 SASEGT. In DNA form, the CDR3 reads TGTGCCAGCAGTGATAGGGGGAAAGATACGCAGTATTTT. Protein sequence: CASSDRGKDTQYF.

V is TRBV6-1 and J is TRBJ2-2; D is ambiguous. The CDR3 covers 10 residues. Trimming took off 9 bases at V and 7 bases at J, with 6 bases between the two ends. Germline V gene sequence: CDR1 MNHNS, CDR2 SASEGT. This CDR3 reads CASGDGELFF. DNA for the CDR3: TGTGCCAGTGGGGACGGGGAGCTGTTTTTT.

V and J are TRBV7-4 and TRBJ2-3; maybe TRBD2 (5 bases). The assigned J gene may be wrong: the sequence end matches TRBJ2-1 better. Germline V lookup: CDR1 SGHVT, CDR2 SQSDAQ. The CDR3 has 14 residues. CDR3 loop: CASSRGLSPETQFF. CDR3 in DNA: TGTGCCAGCAGCCGCGGACTTTCCCCAGAGACCCAGTTCTTC.

V is TRBV7-2 and J is TRBJ2-2; 8 bases match TRBD1. Germline V gene lookup returns CDR1 SGHTA and CDR2 FQGNSA. This CDR3 region has 17 residues. V was clipped by 4 bases and J by 5 bases; unmatched bases: 12. The CDR3 reads CASSSPRTGIFTGELFF. The CDR3 DNA sequence: TGTGCCAGCAGCTCCCCCCGGACAGGGATTTTTACCGGGGAGCTGTTTTTT.

By share, this clonotype counts as medium-sized. J is TRBJ2-1 and V is TRBV6-1, with D perhaps matching TRBD1 (6 bases). The J call is uncertain, as TRBJ2-7 better fits the DNA end. The CDR3 is 12 residues long. The germline V gene encodes CDR1 MNHNS and CDR2 SASEGT. The CDR3 DNA is TGTGCCAGCAGCCTTACAGGGTACGAGCAGTACTTC. It is translated as CASSLTGYEQYF.

By sample fraction, this clonotype is medium-sized. The chain links TRBV6-1 to TRBJ2-1, with D tentatively TRBD2 (6 bases). The J call is doubtful: the DNA matches TRBJ2-7 better. This CDR3 has 14 residues. Germline CDR1 is MNHNS and CDR2 is SASEGT. DNA of the CDR3: TGTGCCAGCATAATAGGGACTTCCTACAATGAGCAGTACTTC. Amino acid sequence: CASIIGTSYNEQYF.